What follows are 17 T cell receptor beta chains derived from one specimen sequenced in a study of blood T cell repertoires in COVID-19. Repertoires were generated with immunoSEQ multiplex PCR, while TCRdb's copy carries only in-frame clones and drops some. This table has about 130,000 clones, over 70% appearing once. Sequencing was done on a sample of peripheral blood. These receptors were obtained from a human donor in a cohort sampled during active COVID-19.

The J gene is TRBJ2-1, the V gene TRBV24-1; 7 bases match TRBD2. CDR3 size: 13 residues. Germline CDR1 is KGHDR and CDR2 is SFDVKD. The V gene end was trimmed by 5 bases and the J gene end by 6 bases; junction bases not matched to a gene: 3. CDR3: CATSAPSGNEQFF. The DNA of the CDR3 is TGTGCCACCAGTGCGCCTAGCGGCAATGAGCAGTTCTTC.

The chain is built from TRBV10-3 and TRBJ2-5; D may be TRBD1 (6 bases). Germline CDR1 is ENHRY and CDR2 is SYGVKD. The CDR3 is made up of 15 amino acids. The V end was cut by 1 base, the J end by 5 bases, with 14 bases between. CDR3 protein: CAISELVQGMETQYF. CDR3 nucleotides: TGTGCCATCAGTGAGTTAGTCCAGGGGATGGAGACCCAGTACTTC.

The chain has TRBV19 and TRBJ2-2; perhaps TRBD2 as D (6 bases). V was cut by 7 bases and J by 11 bases, with 20 bases left in between. The CDR3 is 14 residues long. CDR1 and CDR2 (germline): LNHDA, SQIVND (reference sequence). This CDR3 reads CASTNGRREVELFF. CDR3 nucleotides: TGTGCCAGTACCAATGGGAGAAGGGAGGTAGAGCTGTTTTTT. The full variable domain, completed using reference TRBV19 and TRBJ2-2, is DGGITQSPKYLFRKEGQNVTLSCEQNLNHDAMYWYRQDPGQGLRLIYYSQIVNDFQKGDIAEGYSVSREKKESFPLTVTSAQKNPTAFYLCASTNGRREVELFFGEGSRLTVL.

This rearrangement joins TRBV30 to TRBJ1-5, with no clear D. The V and J ends lost 5 bases and 6 bases respectively, with 14 bases between them. The germline V gene encodes CDR1 GTSNPN and CDR2 SVGIG (reference sequence). This CDR3 comprises 13 residues. The CDR3 is CAWGSMGLQPQHF. CDR3 nucleotide sequence: TGTGCCTGGGGAAGCATGGGCCTTCAGCCCCAGCATTTT. The whole variable domain, remainder taken from reference TRBV30 and TRBJ1-5, is SQTIHQWPATLVQPVGSPLSLECTVEGTSNPNLYWYRQAAGRGLQLLFYSVGIGQISSEVPQNLSASRPQDRQFILSSKKLLLSDSGFYLCAWGSMGLQPQHFGDGTRLSIL.

The chain uses TRBV15 and TRBJ2-3, with D perhaps matching TRBD2 (6 bases). The CDR3 is 14 residues long. V lost 3 bases and J lost 8, with 15 bases in between. CDR1 is LNHNV, CDR2 YYDKDF, per germline (reference sequence). CDR3 amino acids: CATSSDGSRVTQYF. CDR3 nucleotides: TGTGCCACCAGCAGCGACGGGAGCCGTGTTACGCAGTATTTT.

The V and J genes are TRBV10-3 and TRBJ1-5, with 9 bases that match TRBD1. The CDR3 covers 17 residues. Germline V gene lookup returns CDR1 ENHRY and CDR2 SYGVKD. Trimming cost V 4 bases and J 5 bases; bases outside gene matches: 12. This CDR3 reads CAISGSGQGKGDQPQHF. CDR3 nucleotide sequence: TGTGCCATCAGTGGATCGGGACAGGGTAAGGGCGATCAGCCCCAGCATTTT.

The V call is TRBV2, the J call TRBJ2-7; D is ambiguous. Trimming took 6 bases from V and 0 from J, leaving 9 bases between them. The CDR3 runs 13 residues. Germline CDR1 is SNHLY and CDR2 is FYNNEI. Here the CDR3 reads CASRRSSSYEQYF. CDR3 nucleotide sequence: TGTGCCAGCAGGAGGTCAAGCTCCTACGAGCAGTACTTC.

V and J are TRBV13 and TRBJ1-2, with 9 positions matching TRBD1. The CDR3 length is 14 residues. The ends lost 5 bases at V and 8 bases at J; junction bases unmatched: 9. Germline assignment: CDR1 PRHDT and CDR2 FYEKMQ (reference sequence). The CDR3 bases are TGTGCCAGCAGCGCACAGGGGGCGCGATCCGGCTACACCTTC. It specifies CASSAQGARSGYTF.

This chain joins TRBV6-5 and TRBJ1-3, with D perhaps matching TRBD1 (6 bases). The length of the CDR3 is 15 residues. Germline V gives CDR1 MNHEY, CDR2 SVGAGI. Between the trimmed V and J ends, which lost 6 bases and 2 bases, there was a span of 14 bases. The CDR3 DNA sequence: TGTGCCAGCAGCCGCGGGGAGGGGGCTGGAAACACCATATATTTT. Translating it yields CASSRGEGAGNTIYF.

The CDR3 sequence is CASSLGSGGSYNEQFF. In DNA form, the CDR3 reads TGCGCCAGCAGCTTGGGGAGCGGGGGCTCCTACAATGAGCAGTTCTTC. V and J are TRBV5-1 and TRBJ2-1; 8 nucleotides align to TRBD2. The CDR3 is made up of 16 amino acids. V shed 0 bases, J shed 0 bases, and the junction held 2 bases outside the gene matches. Germline V lookup: CDR1 SGHRS, CDR2 YFSETQ. Looking up the rest from reference TRBV5-1 and TRBJ2-1 gives the full variable domain: KAGVTQTPRYLIKTRGQQVTLSCSPISGHRSVSWYQQTPGQGLQFLFEYFSETQRNKGNFPGRFSGRQFSNSRSEMNVSTLELGDSALYLCASSLGSGGSYNEQFFGPGTRLTVL.

The chain recombines TRBV3-1 (or the pseudogene TRBV3-2) with TRBJ2-3; D ambiguous. The V and J ends lost 1 base and 2 bases respectively, with 10 bases between them. CDR1 LGHDT and CDR2 YNNKEL come from the germline V gene (reference sequence). This CDR3 has 15 residues. The CDR3 loop reads CASSQASRTTDTQYF. In DNA form, the CDR3 reads TGTGCCAGCAGCCAAGCATCCAGAACCACAGATACGCAGTATTTT.

The chain combines TRBV5-1 with TRBJ2-3; D possibly corresponds to TRBD1 (6 bases). The CDR3 loop spans 15 amino acids. Between the trimmed V and J ends, which lost 2 bases and 3 bases, there was a span of 13 bases. CDR1 and CDR2 (germline): SGHRS, YFSETQ. CDR3 DNA: TGCGCCAGCAGCTTTATTGGGACACAAACAGATACGCAGTATTTT. Its protein product is CASSFIGTQTDTQYF. The variable domain in full, with the rest retrieved from reference TRBV5-1 and TRBJ2-3, is KAGVTQTPRYLIKTRGQQVTLSCSPISGHRSVSWYQQTPGQGLQFLFEYFSETQRNKGNFPGRFSGRQFSNSRSEMNVSTLELGDSALYLCASSFIGTQTDTQYFGPGTRLTVL.

The chain joins TRBV11-3 to TRBJ1-1, with 8 nucleotides matching TRBD1. The germline V gene has CDR1 SGHNT and CDR2 YENEEA. CDR3 length: 13 amino acids. The CDR3 protein is CASRGPGNTEAFF. In DNA, the CDR3 is TGTGCGTCCAGGGGGCCGGGGAACACTGAAGCTTTCTTT.

This chain connects TRBV4-3 to TRBJ1-1; 7 bases match TRBD1. V trimming: 1 base; J trimming: 11 bases; junction bases outside the gene matches: 7. This CDR3 is built from 13 residues. Germline V gene sequence: CDR1 LGHNA, CDR2 YSLEER. The CDR3 loop is CASSQVTGMRAFF. CDR3 bases: TGCGCCAGCAGCCAAGTGACAGGGATGAGGGCTTTCTTT.

J is TRBJ2-7 and V is TRBV6-2 or TRBV6-3; the match to TRBD2 covers 10 bases. Germline V gene sequence: CDR1 MNHEY, CDR2 SVGEGT. The CDR3 length is 14 residues. Unmatched junction bases numbered 1, after V lost 2 bases and J lost 3 bases. The CDR3 reads CASSYVAGGYEQYV. The CDR3 region has the DNA TGTGCCAGCAGTTACGTAGCGGGAGGCTACGAGCAGTACGTC.

This chain joins TRBV3-1 (or the pseudogene TRBV3-2) and TRBJ1-1; D is undetermined. Germline CDR1 and CDR2: LGHDT and YNNKEL (reference sequence). Trimming cost V 1 base and J 7 bases, with 7 bases left between them. This CDR3 has 12 residues. CDR3 nucleotide sequence: TGTGCCAGCAGCCAAGCCGGTAATGAAGCTTTCTTT. Protein product: CASSQAGNEAFF.

The chain carries TRBV3-1 (or the pseudogene TRBV3-2) and TRBJ2-1; the D is unclear. The germline gives CDR1 LGHDT, CDR2 YNNKEL (reference sequence). The CDR3 totals 15 residues. Deletions cut 0 bases from V and 8 bases from J, with 14 bases between. The CDR3 protein is CASSQEDSSVHEQFF. The CDR3, as DNA: TGTGCCAGCAGCCAAGAAGATTCTAGTGTCCATGAGCAGTTCTTC.